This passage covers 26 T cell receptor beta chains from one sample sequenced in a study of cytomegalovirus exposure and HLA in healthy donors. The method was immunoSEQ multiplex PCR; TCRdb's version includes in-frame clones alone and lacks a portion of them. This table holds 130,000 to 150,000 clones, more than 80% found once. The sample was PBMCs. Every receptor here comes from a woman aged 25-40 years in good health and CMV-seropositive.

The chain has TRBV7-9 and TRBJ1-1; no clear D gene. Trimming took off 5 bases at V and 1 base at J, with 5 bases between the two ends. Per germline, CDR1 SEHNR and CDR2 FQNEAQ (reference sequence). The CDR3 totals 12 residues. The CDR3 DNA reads TGTGCCAGCAGCGGAGAGAACACTGAAGCTTTCTTT. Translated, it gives CASSGENTEAFF. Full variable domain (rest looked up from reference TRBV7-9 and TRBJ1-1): DTGVSQNPRHKITKRGQNVTFRCDPISEHNRLYWYRQTLGQGPEFLTYFQNEAQLEKSRLLSDRFSAERPKGSFSTLEIQRTEQGDSAMYLCASSGENTEAFFGQGTRLTVV.

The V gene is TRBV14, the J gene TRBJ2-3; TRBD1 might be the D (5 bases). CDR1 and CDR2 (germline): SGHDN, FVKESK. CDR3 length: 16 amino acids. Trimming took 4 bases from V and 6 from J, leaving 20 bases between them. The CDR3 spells CASSLGVFNSRDTQYF. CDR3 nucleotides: TGTGCCAGCAGCCTAGGGGTGTTTAATTCAAGGGATACGCAGTATTTT.

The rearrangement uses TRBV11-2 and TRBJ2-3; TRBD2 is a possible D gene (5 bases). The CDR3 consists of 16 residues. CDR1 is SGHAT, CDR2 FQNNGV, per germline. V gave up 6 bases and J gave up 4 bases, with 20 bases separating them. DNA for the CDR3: TGTGCCAGCAGACATCCCGACTATGAGGCCCCAGATACGCAGTATTTT. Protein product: CASRHPDYEAPDTQYF.

CDR3: CASSERGGSYNEQFF. CDR3 in DNA: TGTGCCAGCAGTGAGAGGGGGGGCTCCTACAATGAGCAGTTCTTC. The chain combines TRBV6-4 with TRBJ2-1; a weak D match, TRBD2 (7 bases). The CDR3 contains 15 residues. The ends were cut back, 3 bases at V and 0 bases at J, with 9 bases in the middle. Germline-derived CDR1 and CDR2 are MRHNA and SNTAGT.

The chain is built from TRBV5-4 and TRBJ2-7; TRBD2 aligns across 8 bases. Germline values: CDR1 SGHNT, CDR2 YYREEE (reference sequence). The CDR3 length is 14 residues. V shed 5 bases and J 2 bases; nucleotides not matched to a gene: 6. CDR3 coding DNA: TGTGCCAGCAGTTTACTAGCGGCCCCCTACGAGCAGTACTTC. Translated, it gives CASSLLAAPYEQYF.

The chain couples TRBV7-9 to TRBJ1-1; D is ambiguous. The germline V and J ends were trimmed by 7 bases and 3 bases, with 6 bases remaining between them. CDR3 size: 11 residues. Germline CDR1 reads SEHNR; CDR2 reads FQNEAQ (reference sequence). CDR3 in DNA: TGTGCCAGCACCAGTTACACTGAAGCTTTCTTT. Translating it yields CASTSYTEAFF.

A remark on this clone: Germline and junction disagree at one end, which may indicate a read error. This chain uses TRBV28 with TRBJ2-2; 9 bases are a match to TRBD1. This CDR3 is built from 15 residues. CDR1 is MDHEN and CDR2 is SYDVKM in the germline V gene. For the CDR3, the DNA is TGTGCCACCAGTAGGTACAGGGGGCGGGTCGGGGAGCTGTTTTTT. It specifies CATSRYRGRVGELFF.

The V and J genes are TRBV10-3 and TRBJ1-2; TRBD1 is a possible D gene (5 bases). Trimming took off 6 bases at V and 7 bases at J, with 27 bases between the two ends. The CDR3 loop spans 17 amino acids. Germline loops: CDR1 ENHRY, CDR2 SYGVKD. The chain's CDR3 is CAISPGPGHPLKGGYTF. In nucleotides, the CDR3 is TGTGCCATCAGCCCCGGCCCAGGGCACCCTCTTAAGGGTGGCTACACCTTC.

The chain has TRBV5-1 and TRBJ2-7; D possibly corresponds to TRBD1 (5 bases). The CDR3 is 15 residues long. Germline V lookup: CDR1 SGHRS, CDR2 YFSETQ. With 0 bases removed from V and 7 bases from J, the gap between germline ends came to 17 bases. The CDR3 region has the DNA TGCGCCAGCAGCTTGGATGACCGGCCGTCAGGGGAGCAGTACTTC. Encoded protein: CASSLDDRPSGEQYF.

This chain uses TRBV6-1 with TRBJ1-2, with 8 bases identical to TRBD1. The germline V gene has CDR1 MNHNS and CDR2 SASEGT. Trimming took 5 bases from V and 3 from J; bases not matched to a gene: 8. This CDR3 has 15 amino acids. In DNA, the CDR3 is TGTGCCAGCAGTCTTCCAGGGGGCCCGGACTATGGCTACACCTTC. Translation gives CASSLPGGPDYGYTF.

CDR3 protein: CASSVFGGGGGQPQHF. The CDR3 DNA sequence: TGTGCCAGCAGTGTTTTTGGTGGGGGGGGCGGGCAGCCCCAGCATTTT. V is TRBV6-1 and J is TRBJ1-5, with TRBD1 as a possible D gene (6 bases). Trimming removed 4 bases at V and 7 bases at J, with 20 bases between. The CDR3 length is 16 residues. Germline V lookup: CDR1 MNHNS, CDR2 SASEGT.

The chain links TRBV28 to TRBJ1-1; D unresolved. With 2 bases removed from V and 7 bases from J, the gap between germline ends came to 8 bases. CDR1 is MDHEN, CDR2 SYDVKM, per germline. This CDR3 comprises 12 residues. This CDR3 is CASSLAGREAFF. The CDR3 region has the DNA TGTGCCAGCAGTTTAGCGGGTCGTGAAGCTTTCTTT.

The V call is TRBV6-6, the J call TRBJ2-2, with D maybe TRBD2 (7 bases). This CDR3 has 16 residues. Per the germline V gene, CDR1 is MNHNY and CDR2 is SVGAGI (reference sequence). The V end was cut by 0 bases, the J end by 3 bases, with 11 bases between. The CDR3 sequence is CASSYSGGRDTGELFF. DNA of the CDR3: TGTGCCAGCAGTTACTCGGGGGGGCGCGACACCGGGGAGCTGTTTTTT.

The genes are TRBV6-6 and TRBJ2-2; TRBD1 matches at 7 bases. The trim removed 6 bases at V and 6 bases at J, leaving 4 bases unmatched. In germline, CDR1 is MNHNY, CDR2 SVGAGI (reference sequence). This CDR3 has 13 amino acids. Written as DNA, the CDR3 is TGTGCCAGCAGGGCAGACAGGGCCGGGGAGCTGTTTTTT. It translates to CASRADRAGELFF.

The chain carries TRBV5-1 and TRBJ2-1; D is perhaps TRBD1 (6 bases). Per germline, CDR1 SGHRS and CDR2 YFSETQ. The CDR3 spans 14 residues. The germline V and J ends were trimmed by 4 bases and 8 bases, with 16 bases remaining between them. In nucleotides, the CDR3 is TGCGCCAGCAGCGCGACTACAGGGTATGATGAGCAGTTCTTC. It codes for CASSATTGYDEQFF.

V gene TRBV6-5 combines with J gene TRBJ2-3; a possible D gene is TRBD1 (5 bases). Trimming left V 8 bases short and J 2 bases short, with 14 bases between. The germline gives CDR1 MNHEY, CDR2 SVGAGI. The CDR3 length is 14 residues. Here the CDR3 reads CASSGHRTTDTQYF. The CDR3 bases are TGTGCCAGCTCCGGACACCGGACCACAGATACGCAGTATTTT.

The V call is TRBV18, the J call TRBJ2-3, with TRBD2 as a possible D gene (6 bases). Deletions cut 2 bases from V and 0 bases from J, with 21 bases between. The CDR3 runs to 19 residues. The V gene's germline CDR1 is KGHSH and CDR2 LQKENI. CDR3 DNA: TGTGCCAGCTCACCATATTATGTCCCCGGGACTTCTAGCACAGATACGCAGTATTTT. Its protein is CASSPYYVPGTSSTDTQYF.

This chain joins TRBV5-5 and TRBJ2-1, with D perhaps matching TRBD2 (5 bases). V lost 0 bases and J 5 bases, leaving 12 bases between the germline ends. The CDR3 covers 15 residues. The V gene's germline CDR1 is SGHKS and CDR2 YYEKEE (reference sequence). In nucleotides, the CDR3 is TGTGCCAGCAGCTTGGTTAGCGCATACAACAATGAGCAGTTCTTC. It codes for CASSLVSAYNNEQFF.

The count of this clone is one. CDR3 amino acids: CSVGWGGSYNEQFF. The DNA of the CDR3 is TGCAGCGTTGGGTGGGGGGGCTCCTACAATGAGCAGTTCTTC. The rearrangement links TRBV29-1 to TRBJ2-1; 7 positions agree with TRBD2. CDR1 and CDR2 (germline): SQVTM, ANQGSEA. The CDR3 length is 14 residues. V shed 4 bases, J shed 0 bases, and the junction held 3 bases outside the gene matches.

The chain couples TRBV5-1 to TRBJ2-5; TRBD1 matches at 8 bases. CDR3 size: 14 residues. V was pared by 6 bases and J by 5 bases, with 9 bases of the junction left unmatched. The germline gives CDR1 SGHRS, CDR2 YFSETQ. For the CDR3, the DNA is TGCGCCAGCACGCGGACAGGGCCCTGGGAGACCCAGTACTTC. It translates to CASTRTGPWETQYF. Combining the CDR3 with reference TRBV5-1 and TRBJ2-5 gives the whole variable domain KAGVTQTPRYLIKTRGQQVTLSCSPISGHRSVSWYQQTPGQGLQFLFEYFSETQRNKGNFPGRFSGRQFSNSRSEMNVSTLELGDSALYLCASTRTGPWETQYFGPGTRLLVL.

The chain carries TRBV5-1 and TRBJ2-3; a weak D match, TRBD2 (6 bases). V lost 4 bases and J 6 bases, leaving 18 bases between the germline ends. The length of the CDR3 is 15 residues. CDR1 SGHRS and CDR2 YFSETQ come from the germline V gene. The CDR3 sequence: CASSRGRGVDDTQYF. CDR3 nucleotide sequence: TGCGCCAGCAGCAGGGGACGCGGGGTTGATGATACGCAGTATTTT.

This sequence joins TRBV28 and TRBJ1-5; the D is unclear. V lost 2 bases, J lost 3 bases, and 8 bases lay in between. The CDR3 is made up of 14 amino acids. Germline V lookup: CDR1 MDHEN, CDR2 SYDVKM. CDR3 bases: TGTGCCAGCAGTTTACCAATCCCCAATCAGCCCCAGCATTTT. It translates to CASSLPIPNQPQHF.

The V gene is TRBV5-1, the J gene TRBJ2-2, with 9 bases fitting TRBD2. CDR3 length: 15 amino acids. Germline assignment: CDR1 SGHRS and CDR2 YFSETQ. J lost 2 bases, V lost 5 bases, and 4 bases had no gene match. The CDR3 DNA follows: TGCGCCAGCAGGCGGACTAGCGAAAACACCGGGGAGCTGTTTTTT. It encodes CASRRTSENTGELFF.

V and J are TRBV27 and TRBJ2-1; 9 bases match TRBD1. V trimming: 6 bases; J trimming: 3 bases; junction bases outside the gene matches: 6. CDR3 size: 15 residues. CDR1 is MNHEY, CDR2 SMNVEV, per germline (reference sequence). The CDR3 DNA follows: TGTGCCAGCAGACCGACAGGGGGTATCTACAATGAGCAGTTCTTC. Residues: CASRPTGGIYNEQFF.

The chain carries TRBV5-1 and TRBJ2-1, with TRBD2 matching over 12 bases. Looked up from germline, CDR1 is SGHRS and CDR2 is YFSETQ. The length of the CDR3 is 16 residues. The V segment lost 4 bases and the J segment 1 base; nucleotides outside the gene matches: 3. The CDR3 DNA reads TGCGCCAGCAGCACACTAGCGGGGGGATCCTACAATGAGCAGTTCTTC. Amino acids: CASSTLAGGSYNEQFF.

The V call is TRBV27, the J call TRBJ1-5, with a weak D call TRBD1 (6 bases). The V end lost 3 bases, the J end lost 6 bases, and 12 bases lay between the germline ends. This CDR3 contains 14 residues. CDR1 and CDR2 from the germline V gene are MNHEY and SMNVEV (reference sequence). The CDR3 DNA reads TGTGCCAGCAGTTTCTCAGGGGTGGGTCAGCCCCAGCATTTT. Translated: CASSFSGVGQPQHF.